This T cell receptor beta chain originates from a study of CDR3 diversity in severe acne. TCRdb itself ran the PCR reads through MiXCR, one entry per CDR3 protein. The top ten clones hold approximately 14% of a sample with around 91,000 distinct CDR3 sequences, 45% to 60% of them seen once. The CDR3 extends over 16 amino acids. J gave up 4 bases and V 3 bases, and 10 bases lay outside the gene matches. Looked up from germline, CDR1 is LNHNV and CDR2 is YYDKDF (reference sequence). This clonotype was obtained from a male donor in good health, without acne. Material for sequencing was blood. The chain is built from TRBV15 and TRBJ1-2; 8 bases fit TRBD1. This CDR3 is CATSSERGDRGYGYTF. The CDR3 nucleotides read TGTGCCACCAGCAGTGAAAGGGGAGACAGGGGCTATGGCTACACCTTC.